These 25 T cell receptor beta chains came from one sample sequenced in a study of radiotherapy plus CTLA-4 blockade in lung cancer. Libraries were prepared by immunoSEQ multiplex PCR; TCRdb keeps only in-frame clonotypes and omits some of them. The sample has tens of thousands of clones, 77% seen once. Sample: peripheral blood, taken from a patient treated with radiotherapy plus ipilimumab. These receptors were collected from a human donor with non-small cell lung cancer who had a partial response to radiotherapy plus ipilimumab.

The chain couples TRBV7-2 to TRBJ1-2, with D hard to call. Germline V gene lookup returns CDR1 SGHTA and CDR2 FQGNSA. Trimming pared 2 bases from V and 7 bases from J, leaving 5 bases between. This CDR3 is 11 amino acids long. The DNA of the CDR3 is TGTGCCAGCAGCTTACGGAGTGGCTACACCTTC. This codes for CASSLRSGYTF.

The CDR3 coding sequence is TGTGCCAGCAGCCCAGGGATCGGGGGATACGAGCAGTACTTC. Residues: CASSPGIGGYEQYF. V usage is TRBV9 and J usage is TRBJ2-7; D perhaps matches TRBD2 (6 bases). V was trimmed by 4 bases and J by 4 bases, leaving 15 bases between them. The CDR3 is 14 residues long. CDR1 is SGDLS, CDR2 YYNGEE, per germline. The variable domain in full, completed from reference TRBV9 and TRBJ2-7, reads DSGVTQTPKHLITATGQRVTLRCSPRSGDLSVYWYQQSLDQGLQFLIQYYNGEERAKGNILERFSAQQFPDLHSELNLSSLELGDSALYFCASSPGIGGYEQYFGPGTRLTVT.

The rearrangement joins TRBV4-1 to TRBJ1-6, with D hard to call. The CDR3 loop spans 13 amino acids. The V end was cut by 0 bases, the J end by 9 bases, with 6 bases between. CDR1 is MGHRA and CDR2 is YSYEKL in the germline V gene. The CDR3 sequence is CASSQDWASPLHF. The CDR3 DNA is TGCGCCAGCAGCCAAGATTGGGCTTCACCCCTCCACTTT.

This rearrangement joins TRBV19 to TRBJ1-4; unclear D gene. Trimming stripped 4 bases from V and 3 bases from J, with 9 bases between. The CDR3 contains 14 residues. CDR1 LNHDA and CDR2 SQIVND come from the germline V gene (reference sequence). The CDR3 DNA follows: TGTGCCAGTAGTAGGACTGCTTCTAATGAAAAACTGTTTTTT. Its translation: CASSRTASNEKLFF. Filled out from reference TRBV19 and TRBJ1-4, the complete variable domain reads DGGITQSPKYLFRKEGQNVTLSCEQNLNHDAMYWYRQDPGQGLRLIYYSQIVNDFQKGDIAEGYSVSREKKESFPLTVTSAQKNPTAFYLCASSRTASNEKLFFGSGTQLSVL.

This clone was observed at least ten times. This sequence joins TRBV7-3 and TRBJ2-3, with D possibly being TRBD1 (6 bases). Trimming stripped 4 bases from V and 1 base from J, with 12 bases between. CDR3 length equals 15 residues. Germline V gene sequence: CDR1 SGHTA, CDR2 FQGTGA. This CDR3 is CASSSQGHRTDTQYF. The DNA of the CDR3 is TGTGCCAGCAGCTCTCAGGGACATCGCACAGATACGCAGTATTTT.

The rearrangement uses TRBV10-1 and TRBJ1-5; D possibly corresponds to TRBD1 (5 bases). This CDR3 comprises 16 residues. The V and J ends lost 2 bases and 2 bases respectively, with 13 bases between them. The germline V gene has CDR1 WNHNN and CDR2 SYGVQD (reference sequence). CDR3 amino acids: CASSEGRGGGNQPQHF. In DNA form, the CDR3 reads TGCGCCAGCAGTGAGGGGCGGGGGGGTGGCAATCAGCCCCAGCATTTT.

CDR3 amino acids: CASSEGVIGGETQYF. CDR3 in DNA: TGTGCCAGCAGCGAAGGGGTAATCGGGGGAGAGACCCAGTACTTC. The chain has TRBV9 and TRBJ2-5, with D tentatively TRBD2 (6 bases). The ends were cut back, 3 bases at V and 4 bases at J, with 16 bases in the middle. The CDR3 spans 15 residues. CDR1 is SGDLS, CDR2 YYNGEE, per germline.

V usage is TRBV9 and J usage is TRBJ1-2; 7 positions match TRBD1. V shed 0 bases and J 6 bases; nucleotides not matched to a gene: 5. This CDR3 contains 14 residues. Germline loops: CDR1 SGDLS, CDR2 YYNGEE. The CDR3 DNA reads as TGTGCCAGCAGCGTAGTTGGAGGGGGCAATGGCTACACCTTC. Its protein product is CASSVVGGGNGYTF.

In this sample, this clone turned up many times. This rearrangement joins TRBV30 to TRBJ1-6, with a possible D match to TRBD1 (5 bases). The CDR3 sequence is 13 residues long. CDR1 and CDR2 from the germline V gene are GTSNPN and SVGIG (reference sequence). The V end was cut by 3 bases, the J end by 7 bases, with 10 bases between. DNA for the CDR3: TGTGCCTGGAGGACAGTCCTCAATTCACCCCTCCACTTT. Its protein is CAWRTVLNSPLHF.

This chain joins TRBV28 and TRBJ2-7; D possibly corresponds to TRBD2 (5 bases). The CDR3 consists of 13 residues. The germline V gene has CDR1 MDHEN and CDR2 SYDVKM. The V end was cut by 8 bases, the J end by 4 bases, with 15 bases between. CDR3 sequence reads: CASAGLVPYEQYF. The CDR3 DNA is TGTGCCAGCGCTGGACTTGTGCCGTACGAGCAGTACTTC.

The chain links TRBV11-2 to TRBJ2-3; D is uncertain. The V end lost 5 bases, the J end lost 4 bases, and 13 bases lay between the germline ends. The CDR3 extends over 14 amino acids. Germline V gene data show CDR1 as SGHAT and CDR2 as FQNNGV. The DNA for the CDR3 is TGTGCCAGCAGCATCCTGTATGGGCCAGATACGCAGTATTTT. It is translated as CASSILYGPDTQYF.

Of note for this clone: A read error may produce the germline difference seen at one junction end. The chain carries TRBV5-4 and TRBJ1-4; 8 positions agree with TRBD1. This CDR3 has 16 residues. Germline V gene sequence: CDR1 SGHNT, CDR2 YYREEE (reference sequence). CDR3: CASNLGQAKTNEKLFF. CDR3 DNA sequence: TGTGCCAGCAACTTGGGACAGGCGAAGACTAATGAAAAACTGTTTTTT. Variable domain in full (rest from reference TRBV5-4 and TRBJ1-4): ETGVTQSPTHLIKTRGQQVTLRCSSQSGHNTVSWYQQALGQGPQFIFQYYREEENGRGNFPPRFSGLQFPNYSSELNVNALELDDSALYLCASNLGQAKTNEKLFFGSGTQLSVL.

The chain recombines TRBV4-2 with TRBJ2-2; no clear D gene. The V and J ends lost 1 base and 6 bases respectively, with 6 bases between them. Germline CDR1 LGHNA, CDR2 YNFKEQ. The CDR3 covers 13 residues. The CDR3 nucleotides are TGTGCCAGCAGCCAAGTTTTAGCCGGGGAGCTGTTTTTT. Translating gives CASSQVLAGELFF.

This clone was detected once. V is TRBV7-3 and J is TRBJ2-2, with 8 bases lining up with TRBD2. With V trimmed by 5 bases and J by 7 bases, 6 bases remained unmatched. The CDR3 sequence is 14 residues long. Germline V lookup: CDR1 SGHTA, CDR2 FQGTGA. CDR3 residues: CASSTGGRNGELFF. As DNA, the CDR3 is TGTGCCAGCAGCACGGGGGGGCGGAACGGGGAGCTGTTTTTT.

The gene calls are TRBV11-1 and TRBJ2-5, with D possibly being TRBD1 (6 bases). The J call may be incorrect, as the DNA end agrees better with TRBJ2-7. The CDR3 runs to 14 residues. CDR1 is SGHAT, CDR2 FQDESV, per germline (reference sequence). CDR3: CASSLGTEGYEQYF. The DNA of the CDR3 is TGTGCCAGCAGCTTAGGGACAGAAGGTTACGAGCAGTACTTC.

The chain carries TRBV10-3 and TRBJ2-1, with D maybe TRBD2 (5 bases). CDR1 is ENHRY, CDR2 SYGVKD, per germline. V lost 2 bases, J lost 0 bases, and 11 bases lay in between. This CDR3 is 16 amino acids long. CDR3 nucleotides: TGTGCCATCAGTGAGCCGGAGGCTAGCTCCTACAATGAGCAGTTCTTC. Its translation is CAISEPEASSYNEQFF.

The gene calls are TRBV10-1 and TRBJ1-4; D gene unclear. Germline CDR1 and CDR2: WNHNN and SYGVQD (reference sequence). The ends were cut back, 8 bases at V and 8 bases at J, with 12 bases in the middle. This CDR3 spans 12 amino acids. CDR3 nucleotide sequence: TGCGCCAGCTTGAGTGATAAGGAAAAACTGTTTTTT. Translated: CASLSDKEKLFF.

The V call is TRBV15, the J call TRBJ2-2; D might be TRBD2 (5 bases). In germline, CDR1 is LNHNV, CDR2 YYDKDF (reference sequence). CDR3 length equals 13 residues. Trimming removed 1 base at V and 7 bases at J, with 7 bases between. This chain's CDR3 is CATSRGEIGELFF. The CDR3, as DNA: TGTGCCACCAGCAGAGGGGAGATCGGGGAGCTGTTTTTT.

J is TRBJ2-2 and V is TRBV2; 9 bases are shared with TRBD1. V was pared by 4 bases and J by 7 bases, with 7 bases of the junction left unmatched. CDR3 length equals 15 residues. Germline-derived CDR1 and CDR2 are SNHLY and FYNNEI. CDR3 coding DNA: TGTGCCAGCAGTGTAAACAGGGGGCTAGGCGGGGAGCTGTTTTTT. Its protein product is CASSVNRGLGGELFF.

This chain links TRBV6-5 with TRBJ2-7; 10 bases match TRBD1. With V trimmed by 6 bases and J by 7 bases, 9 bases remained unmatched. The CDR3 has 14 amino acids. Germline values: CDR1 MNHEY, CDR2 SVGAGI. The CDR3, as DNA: TGTGCCAGCAGCCCGACAGGGGGCGGTTGGGAGCAGTACTTC. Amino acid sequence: CASSPTGGGWEQYF.

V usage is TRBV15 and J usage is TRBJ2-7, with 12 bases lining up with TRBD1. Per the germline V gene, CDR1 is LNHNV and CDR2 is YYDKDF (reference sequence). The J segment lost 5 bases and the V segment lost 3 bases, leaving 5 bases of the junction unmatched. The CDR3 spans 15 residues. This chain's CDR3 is CATSSGGQGANEQYF. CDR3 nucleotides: TGTGCCACCAGCAGCGGGGGACAGGGGGCTAACGAGCAGTACTTC.

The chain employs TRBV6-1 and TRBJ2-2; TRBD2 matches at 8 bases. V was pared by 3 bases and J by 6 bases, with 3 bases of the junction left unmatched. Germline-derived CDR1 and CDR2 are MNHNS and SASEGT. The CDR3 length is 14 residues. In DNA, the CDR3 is TGTGCCAGCAGTGAGGCGGGGGGAGCCGGGGAGCTGTTTTTT. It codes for CASSEAGGAGELFF.

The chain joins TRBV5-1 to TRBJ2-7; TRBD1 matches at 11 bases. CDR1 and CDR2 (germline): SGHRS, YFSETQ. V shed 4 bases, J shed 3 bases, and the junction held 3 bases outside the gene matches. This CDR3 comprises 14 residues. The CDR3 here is CASSPGQGVYEQYF. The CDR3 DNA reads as TGCGCCAGCAGCCCGGGACAGGGGGTCTACGAGCAGTACTTC. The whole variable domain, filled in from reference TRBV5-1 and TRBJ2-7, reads KAGVTQTPRYLIKTRGQQVTLSCSPISGHRSVSWYQQTPGQGLQFLFEYFSETQRNKGNFPGRFSGRQFSNSRSEMNVSTLELGDSALYLCASSPGQGVYEQYFGPGTRLTVT.

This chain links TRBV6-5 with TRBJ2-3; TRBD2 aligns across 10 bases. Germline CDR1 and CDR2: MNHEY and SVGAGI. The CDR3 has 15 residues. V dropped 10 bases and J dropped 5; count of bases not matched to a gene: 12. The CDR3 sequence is CATALSGGSGDTQYF. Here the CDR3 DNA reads TGTGCCACAGCCCTTAGCGGGGGGTCCGGAGATACGCAGTATTTT.

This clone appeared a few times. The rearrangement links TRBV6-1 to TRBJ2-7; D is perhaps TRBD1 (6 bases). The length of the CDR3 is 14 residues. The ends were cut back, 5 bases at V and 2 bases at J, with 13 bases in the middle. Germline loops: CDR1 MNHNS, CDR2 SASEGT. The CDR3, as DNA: TGTGCCAGCAGTATCGGACAGACCACCTACGAGCAGTACTTC. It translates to CASSIGQTTYEQYF.